One T cell receptor beta chain is described in this entry. Its antigen is unknown. Sequencing libraries made from TCR beta cDNA carried unique molecular identifiers. When about 0.85 to 11 million T cells were used, they gave about 540,000 cDNA molecules. TCRdb reprocessed the PCR reads via MiXCR and lists one record per CDR3 protein. In the table there are a few hundred thousand distinct CDR3 sequences, roughly 35% of which are singletons. The data were taken from a study of post-analysis software for immune sequencing data. Across the whole study: Recorded disease courses covered relapsing-remitting, secondary progressive and progressive-relapsing multiple sclerosis. Some patients had no subtype annotation.

General observations from the study: In patients, TRBV5-6, TRBV5-1 and TRBV20-1 belonged to several TRBV segments found more frequently than in controls. Multiple sclerosis was associated with a significant reduction in normalized Chao1 diversity relative to controls.

The germline V gene has CDR1 MNHEY and CDR2 SMNVEV (reference sequence). V was trimmed by 10 bases and J by 4 bases, leaving 13 bases between them. The CDR3 has 13 amino acids. The chain recombines TRBV27 with TRBJ1-4; weak D call: TRBD1 (6 bases). The sequenced sample consisted of blood. The sequence was collected from a girl aged 10-17 years with multiple sclerosis. CDR3 DNA: TGTGCCACCGCGGACAGATTTAATGAAAAACTGTTTTTT. As protein: CATADRFNEKLFF.